These T cell receptor beta chains were read from a single sample in a study of T cells after yellow fever vaccination. TCRdb redid the calling of the 5' RACE reads with MiXCR, one entry per CDR3 protein. This table holds just over 300,000 distinct CDR3 sequences, 3% to 4.5% found once. The specimen was PBMCs, collected on the day of the yellow fever booster vaccination. The origin of the receptors is a man aged 18 to 30 who received the YFV17D yellow fever vaccine. CDR3s include the opening cysteine and the closing phenylalanine or tryptophan. Each record gives: V gene, J gene, D gene, clone size, CDR3 length, CDR3 protein, CDR3 DNA. A D gene is named only where the DNA matches it firmly. Size values are once, few and many counts, or a class for expanded clones, and some rows have none.

v_gene: TRBV18; j_gene: TRBJ1-2; d_gene: NA; abundance: few; len: 13; CDR3aa: CASSPPQGTGYTF; CDR3nt: TGTGCCAGCTCACCACCCCAGGGGACCGGCTACACCTTC
v_gene: TRBV29-1; j_gene: TRBJ1-1; d_gene: NA; abundance: few; len: 13; CDR3aa: CSVEGQVNTEAFF; CDR3nt: TGCAGCGTTGAAGGACAGGTGAACACTGAAGCTTTCTTT
v_gene: TRBV12-3/TRBV12-4; j_gene: TRBJ2-6; d_gene: NA; abundance: NA; len: 15; CDR3aa: CASSPSGYGANVLTF; CDR3nt: TGTGCCAGCAGCCCCAGCGGGTATGGGGCCAACGTCCTGACTTTC
v_gene: TRBV5-1; j_gene: TRBJ2-5; d_gene: NA; abundance: many; len: 15; CDR3aa: CASSLRLPGQETQYF; CDR3nt: TGCGCCAGCAGCTTGAGGCTGCCAGGCCAAGAGACCCAGTACTTC
v_gene: TRBV3-1; j_gene: TRBJ2-5; d_gene: NA; abundance: many; len: 15; CDR3aa: CASSQRPDRQETQYF; CDR3nt: TGTGCCAGCAGCCAAAGACCCGACAGACAAGAGACCCAGTACTTC
v_gene: TRBV29-1; j_gene: TRBJ1-1; d_gene: NA; abundance: NA; len: 12; CDR3aa: CSVQTRWTEAFF; CDR3nt: TGCAGCGTCCAAACTCGGTGGACTGAAGCTTTCTTT
v_gene: TRBV7-2; j_gene: TRBJ2-5; d_gene: NA; abundance: NA; len: 15; CDR3aa: CASSKTGGPVETQYF; CDR3nt: TGTGCCAGCAGCAAGACTGGGGGGCCTGTGGAGACCCAGTACTTC
v_gene: TRBV5-1; j_gene: TRBJ2-5; d_gene: NA; abundance: NA; len: 15; CDR3aa: CASSLARGKMETQYF; CDR3nt: TGCGCCAGCAGCTTGGCCAGGGGTAAAATGGAGACCCAGTACTTC
v_gene: TRBV12-3/TRBV12-4; j_gene: TRBJ2-5; d_gene: NA; abundance: many; len: 13; CDR3aa: CASSLVYQETQYF; CDR3nt: TGTGCCAGCAGTTTAGTGTACCAAGAGACCCAGTACTTC
v_gene: TRBV5-6; j_gene: TRBJ2-4; d_gene: NA; abundance: few; len: 14; CDR3aa: CASTETGVGNIQYF; CDR3nt: TGTGCCAGCACCGAAACGGGCGTCGGAAACATTCAGTACTTC
v_gene: TRBV18; j_gene: TRBJ1-3; d_gene: NA; abundance: few; len: 15; CDR3aa: CASSQGVPSGNTIYF; CDR3nt: TGTGCCAGCTCACAGGGCGTACCCTCTGGAAACACCATATATTTT
v_gene: TRBV7-9; j_gene: TRBJ1-1; d_gene: NA; abundance: NA; len: 14; CDR3aa: CASSLGLGIAEAFF; CDR3nt: TGTGCCAGCAGCTTGGGGTTAGGGATCGCTGAAGCTTTCTTT
v_gene: TRBV2; j_gene: TRBJ1-2; d_gene: NA; abundance: few; len: 13; CDR3aa: CASSGQAAYGYTF; CDR3nt: TGTGCCAGCAGTGGGCAGGCGGCCTATGGCTACACCTTC
v_gene: TRBV7-2; j_gene: TRBJ2-5; d_gene: TRBD2; abundance: many; len: 15; CDR3aa: CASRDWSGGMETQYF; CDR3nt: TGTGCCAGCAGGGACTGGAGCGGGGGAATGGAGACCCAGTACTTC
v_gene: TRBV28; j_gene: TRBJ2-5; d_gene: TRBD2; abundance: few; len: 17; CDR3aa: CASSFPVLAGEAETQYF; CDR3nt: TGTGCCAGCAGTTTTCCAGTACTAGCGGGGGAGGCGGAGACCCAGTACTTC
v_gene: TRBV20-1; j_gene: TRBJ2-1; d_gene: NA; abundance: NA; len: 11; CDR3aa: CSKQGANEQFF; CDR3nt: TGCAGCAAACAGGGTGCAAATGAGCAGTTCTTC
v_gene: TRBV20-1; j_gene: TRBJ1-1; d_gene: NA; abundance: few; len: 12; CDR3aa: CSARPFNTEAFF; CDR3nt: TGCAGTGCTAGACCCTTTAACACTGAAGCTTTCTTT
v_gene: TRBV5-1; j_gene: TRBJ2-5; d_gene: TRBD2; abundance: NA; len: 14; CDR3aa: CASSLGGTRETQYF; CDR3nt: TGCGCCAGCAGCTTGGGAGGGACTAGAGAGACCCAGTACTTC
v_gene: TRBV6-5; j_gene: TRBJ2-1; d_gene: TRBD1; abundance: few; len: 14; CDR3aa: CASRRDRGPGEQFF; CDR3nt: TGTGCCAGCAGACGGGACAGGGGGCCGGGTGAGCAGTTCTTC
v_gene: TRBV20-1; j_gene: TRBJ1-6; d_gene: NA; abundance: many; len: 13; CDR3aa: CSANFGPNSPLHF; CDR3nt: TGCAGTGCTAACTTCGGGCCCAATTCACCCCTCCACTTT
v_gene: TRBV24-1; j_gene: TRBJ2-3; d_gene: NA; abundance: NA; len: 13; CDR3aa: CATSDFSTDTQYF; CDR3nt: TGTGCCACCAGTGATTTTAGCACAGATACGCAGTATTTT
v_gene: TRBV6-5; j_gene: TRBJ1-2; d_gene: NA; abundance: many; len: 15; CDR3aa: CASSYSTEPIYGYTF; CDR3nt: TGTGCCAGCAGTTACTCGACAGAACCTATCTACGGCTACACCTTC
v_gene: TRBV6-2/TRBV6-3; j_gene: TRBJ2-1; d_gene: NA; abundance: few; len: 14; CDR3aa: CASRPEGVYNEQFF; CDR3nt: TGTGCCAGCAGGCCCGAGGGGGTCTACAATGAGCAGTTCTTC
v_gene: TRBV4-1; j_gene: TRBJ2-2; d_gene: NA; abundance: few; len: 18; CDR3aa: CASSQQYREKRATGELFF; CDR3nt: TGCGCCAGCAGCCAGCAGTACAGGGAGAAAAGGGCCACCGGGGAGCTGTTTTTT
v_gene: TRBV10-2; j_gene: TRBJ1-1; d_gene: NA; abundance: few; len: 13; CDR3aa: CASSESGWGQAFF; CDR3nt: TGCGCCAGCAGTGAGTCGGGGTGGGGACAAGCTTTCTTT
v_gene: TRBV5-1; j_gene: TRBJ2-1; d_gene: TRBD2; abundance: NA; len: 15; CDR3aa: CASSLRASGGNEQFF; CDR3nt: TGCGCCAGCAGCTTGAGGGCTAGCGGGGGCAATGAGCAGTTCTTC
v_gene: TRBV14; j_gene: TRBJ1-1; d_gene: NA; abundance: few; len: 13; CDR3aa: CASSQLWGTEAFF; CDR3nt: TGTGCCAGCAGCCAACTGTGGGGGACTGAAGCTTTCTTT
v_gene: TRBV5-4; j_gene: TRBJ1-1; d_gene: TRBD1; abundance: few; len: 15; CDR3aa: CASSLRQGVLTEAFF; CDR3nt: TGTGCCAGCAGCCTCAGACAGGGGGTTTTGACTGAAGCTTTCTTT